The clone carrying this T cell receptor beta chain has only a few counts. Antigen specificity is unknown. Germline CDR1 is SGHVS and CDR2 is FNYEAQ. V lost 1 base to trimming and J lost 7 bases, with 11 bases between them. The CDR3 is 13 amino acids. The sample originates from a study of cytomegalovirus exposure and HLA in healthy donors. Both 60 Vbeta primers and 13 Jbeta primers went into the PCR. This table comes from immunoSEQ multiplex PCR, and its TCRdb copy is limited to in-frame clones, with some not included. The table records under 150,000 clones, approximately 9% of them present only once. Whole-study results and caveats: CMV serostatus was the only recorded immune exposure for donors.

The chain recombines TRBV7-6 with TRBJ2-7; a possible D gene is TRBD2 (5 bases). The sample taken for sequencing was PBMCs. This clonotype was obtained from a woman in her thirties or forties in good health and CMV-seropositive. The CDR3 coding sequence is TGTGCCAGCAGCTTAGGAGGAAGAGGGGAGCAGTACTTC. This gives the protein CASSLGGRGEQYF.